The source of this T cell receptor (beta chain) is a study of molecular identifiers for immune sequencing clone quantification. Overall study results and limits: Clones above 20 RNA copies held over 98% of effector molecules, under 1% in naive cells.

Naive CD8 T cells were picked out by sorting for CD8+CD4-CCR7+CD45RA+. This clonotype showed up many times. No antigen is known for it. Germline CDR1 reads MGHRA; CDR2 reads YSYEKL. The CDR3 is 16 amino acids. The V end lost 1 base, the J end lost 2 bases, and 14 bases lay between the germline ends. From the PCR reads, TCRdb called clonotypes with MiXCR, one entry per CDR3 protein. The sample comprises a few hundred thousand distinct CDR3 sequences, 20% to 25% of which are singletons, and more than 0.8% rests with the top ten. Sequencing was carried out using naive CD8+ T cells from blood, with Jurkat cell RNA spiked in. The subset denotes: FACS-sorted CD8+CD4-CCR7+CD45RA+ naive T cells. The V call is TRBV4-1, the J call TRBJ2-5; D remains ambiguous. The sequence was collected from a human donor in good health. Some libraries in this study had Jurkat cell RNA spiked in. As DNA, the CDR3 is TGCGCCAGCAGCCAAGGGGCTAGTTCTGGGCAAGAGACCCAGTACTTC. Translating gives CASSQGASSGQETQYF.